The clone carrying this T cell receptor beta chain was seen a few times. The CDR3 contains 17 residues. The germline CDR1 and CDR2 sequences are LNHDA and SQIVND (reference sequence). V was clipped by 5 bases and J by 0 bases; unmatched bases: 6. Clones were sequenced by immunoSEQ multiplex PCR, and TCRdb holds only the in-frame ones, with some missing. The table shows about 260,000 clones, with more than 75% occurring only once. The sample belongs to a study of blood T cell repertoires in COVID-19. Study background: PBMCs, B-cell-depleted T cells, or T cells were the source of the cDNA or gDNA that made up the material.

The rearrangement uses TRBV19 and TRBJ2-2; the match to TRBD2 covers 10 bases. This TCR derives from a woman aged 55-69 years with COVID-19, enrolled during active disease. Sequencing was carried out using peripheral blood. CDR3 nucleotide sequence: TGTGCCAGTAGTCGGCTAGCGGGAGCGCCGAACACCGGGGAGCTGTTTTTT. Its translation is CASSRLAGAPNTGELFF.